This T cell receptor beta chain was obtained from a study of spatial heterogeneity in lung cancer. Whole-study findings and limits: Tumor mutation counts were tracked by expanded intratumoral alpha and beta TCR counts.

A distinct unique molecular identifier was carried by each TCR cDNA molecule. From the 5' RACE reads, TCRdb called clonotypes with MiXCR, one entry per CDR3 protein. The table lists about 14,000 distinct CDR3 sequences, about 4% of them singletons. This sample's time point: sample taken at primary tumor resection. This clonotype has just a few counts. The antigen is undetermined. The ends were cut back, 0 bases at V and 6 bases at J, with 7 bases in the middle. CDR3 length: 13 amino acids. The germline V gene encodes CDR1 SGHTA and CDR2 FQGNSA. The source of this sequence is a male donor with early-stage non-small cell lung cancer. This chain uses TRBV7-2 with TRBJ2-3; D gene unclear. The sample was lung tumor tissue, taken at surgery. In nucleotides, the CDR3 is TGTGCCAGCAGCTTAGCGAGCCGGGATACGCAGTATTTT. Amino acids: CASSLASRDTQYF.